These 29 T cell receptor beta chains were all obtained from the same sample, sequenced in a study of T cells in Graves' hyperthyroidism and ophthalmopathy. Authors of the study amplified TCR beta CDR3 regions from RNA transcripts. The HTBI primer set drove a first-round RT-PCR of the TCR CDR3. TCRdb reprocessed the multiplex PCR reads with MiXCR, giving one entry per CDR3 protein. The sample has some 300,000 distinct CDR3 sequences, roughly 13% seen once. Sequencing was carried out using blood. The origin of the receptors is a woman between 40 and 55 years old with Graves' hyperthyroidism.

The gene calls are TRBV2 and TRBJ1-2, with a weak D call TRBD1 (6 bases). Trimming took off 0 bases at V and 7 bases at J, with 9 bases between the two ends. The CDR3 consists of 13 residues. Germline loops: CDR1 SNHLY, CDR2 FYNNEI. CDR3 DNA: TGTGCCAGCAGTGAAGCCCCCAGGGGTGGCTACACCTTC. This gives the protein CASSEAPRGGYTF.

This clonotype was picked up many times. V is TRBV5-6 and J is TRBJ2-7; 7 nucleotides agree with TRBD2. The germline CDR1 and CDR2 sequences are SGHDT and YYEEEE. The length of the CDR3 is 14 residues. J lost 2 bases, V lost 6 bases, and 8 bases had no gene match. The CDR3 sequence is CASTPGGSPYEQYF. As DNA, the CDR3 is TGTGCCAGCACCCCCGGCGGGAGCCCCTACGAGCAGTACTTC.

The table lists this clonotype with many counts. The gene calls are TRBV2 and TRBJ2-2, with TRBD1 identical over 7 bases. V lost 7 bases, J lost 8 bases, and 13 bases stayed unmatched. The CDR3 is 15 residues long. CDR1 and CDR2 (germline): SNHLY, FYNNEI. As DNA, the CDR3 is TGTGCCAGCACTCCGGGACAGTCAAAGTCTGGGGAGCTGTTTTTT. It specifies CASTPGQSKSGELFF. Full variable domain (rest looked up from reference TRBV2 and TRBJ2-2): EPEVTQTPSHQVTQMGQEVILRCVPISNHLYFYWYRQILGQKVEFLVSFYNNEISEKSEIFDDQFSVERPDGSNFTLKIRSTKLEDSAMYFCASTPGQSKSGELFFGEGSRLTVL.

This clonotype showed up many times. V and J are TRBV28 and TRBJ2-7; D may be TRBD2 (5 bases). This CDR3 is built from 15 residues. Germline V lookup: CDR1 MDHEN, CDR2 SYDVKM. Trimming left V 4 bases short and J 4 bases short, with 17 bases between. The CDR3 spells CASSSLGLSGYEQYF. The CDR3 DNA reads TGTGCCAGCAGTTCACTTGGACTCTCGGGTTACGAGCAGTACTTC.

To note about this clonotype: A much bigger clone sits one base away, suggesting this may be a read error. The chain has TRBV2 and TRBJ2-7, with a weak D call TRBD2 (6 bases). Trimming took 7 bases from V and 6 from J, leaving 19 bases between them. The CDR3 consists of 14 residues. Germline V gene sequence: CDR1 SNHLY, CDR2 FYNNEI. CDR3 DNA: TGTGCCAGCATTGCCCTGGGGGGTCTGGGCGAGCAGTACTTC. Translation: CASIALGGLGEQYF.

V gene TRBV19 combines with J gene TRBJ2-1, with no clear D. Germline V gene sequence: CDR1 LNHDA, CDR2 SQIVND (reference sequence). The CDR3 has 13 residues. V gave up 11 bases and J gave up 8 bases, with 19 bases separating them. Here the CDR3 DNA reads TGTGCCGTGGGTCTCCCCGCGGCCGATGAGCAGTTCTTC. Translated: CAVGLPAADEQFF.

This clonotype was counted between two and nine times. This chain joins TRBV10-3 and TRBJ2-3; weak D call: TRBD2 (6 bases). V lost 4 bases, J lost 3 bases, and 11 bases lay in between. CDR1 ENHRY and CDR2 SYGVKD come from the germline V gene. This CDR3 spans 14 amino acids. CDR3 region: CAISAGLATDTQYF. CDR3 bases: TGTGCCATCAGTGCGGGACTGGCTACAGATACGCAGTATTTT.

This clonotype occurred many times. This chain uses TRBV2 with TRBJ1-5; unclear D gene. This CDR3 is built from 12 residues. V lost 5 bases, J lost 3 bases, and 5 bases lay in between. The germline CDR1 and CDR2 sequences are SNHLY and FYNNEI. The CDR3 is CASSPPNQPQHF. CDR3 nucleotide sequence: TGTGCCAGCAGTCCCCCCAATCAGCCCCAGCATTTT.

This clonotype has at least ten counts. The J gene is TRBJ1-1, the V gene TRBV7-9; TRBD1 agrees at 9 bases. V dropped 8 bases and J dropped 2; count of bases not matched to a gene: 9. The CDR3 runs 15 residues. Germline-derived CDR1 and CDR2 are SEHNR and FQNEAQ (reference sequence). CDR3 bases: TGTGCCAGCCGCGGGAGGACAGGGGATAACACTGAAGCTTTCTTT. This sequence encodes CASRGRTGDNTEAFF.

This clonotype has a handful of counts. The chain combines TRBV7-9 with TRBJ2-2, with unresolved D. This CDR3 is built from 14 residues. The V end lost 5 bases, the J end lost 0 bases, and 7 bases lay between the germline ends. Germline V lookup: CDR1 SEHNR, CDR2 FQNEAQ (reference sequence). As DNA, the CDR3 is TGTGCCAGCAGCCCGACGGCGAACACCGGGGAGCTGTTTTTT. It is translated as CASSPTANTGELFF.

Remarks on this clonotype: This could be a read error, since a much larger clone is one nucleotide away. This chain connects TRBV7-2 to TRBJ2-3, with a tentative D call TRBD1 (5 bases). The CDR3 consists of 16 residues. The germline CDR1 and CDR2 sequences are SGHTA and FQGNSA. The CDR3 coding sequence is TGTGCCAGCAACTTAATTAAAGGGGTCCCGATGGATACGCAGTATTTT. Translating it yields CASNLIKGVPMDTQYF. The variable domain in full, completed from reference TRBV7-2 and TRBJ2-3, reads GAGVSQSPSNKVTEKGKDVELRCDPISGHTALYWYRQSLGQGLEFLIYFQGNSAPDKSGLPSDRFSAERTGGSVSTLTIQRTQQEDSAVYLCASNLIKGVPMDTQYFGPGTRLTVL.

A remark on this clonotype: A much larger clone differs from this one at a single base, so this may be a read error. The V and J genes are TRBV6-1 and TRBJ1-5, with a tentative D call TRBD1 (6 bases). Looked up from germline, CDR1 is MNHNS and CDR2 is SASEGT. The CDR3 runs to 16 residues. Trimming shortened V by 4 bases and J by 5 bases, and 18 bases separated the two germline ends. The CDR3 reads CASSVPGVRVDQPQHF. The CDR3 region has the DNA TGTGCCAGCAGTGTACCAGGGGTCAGGGTGGATCAGCCCCAGCATTTT.

This clonotype was counted many times. The rearrangement uses TRBV7-3 and TRBJ2-5, with a weak D call TRBD1 (6 bases). CDR3 length: 13 residues. The germline V gene encodes CDR1 SGHTA and CDR2 FQGTGA. Trimming removed 5 bases at V and 7 bases at J, with 14 bases between. The CDR3 protein is CASSQKQGMTQYF. DNA for the CDR3: TGTGCCAGCAGCCAGAAACAGGGTATGACCCAGTACTTC.

A remark on this clonotype: This may stem from a read error, because a much larger clone lies one nucleotide away. V is TRBV5-1 and J is TRBJ2-3, with D perhaps matching TRBD1 (7 bases). Germline loops: CDR1 SGHRS, CDR2 YFSETQ. There are 14 residues in the CDR3. V was pared by 5 bases and J by 2 bases, with 12 bases between. In nucleotides, the CDR3 is TGCGCCAGCAGAAGCAGGGGGGACACAGATACGCAGTATTTT. This encodes CASRSRGDTDTQYF.

This clonotype was seen ten or more times. The rearrangement uses TRBV7-2 and TRBJ2-7; tentatively, D is TRBD2 (7 bases). V was pared by 4 bases and J by 0 bases, with 19 bases between. Germline CDR1 reads SGHTA; CDR2 reads FQGNSA. CDR3 length equals 17 residues. The CDR3 DNA is TGTGCCAGCAGCTATAACCCCGAGGGGGGGGACTCCTACGAGCAGTACTTC. This encodes CASSYNPEGGDSYEQYF. Full variable domain (remainder filled in from reference TRBV7-2 and TRBJ2-7): GAGVSQSPSNKVTEKGKDVELRCDPISGHTALYWYRQSLGQGLEFLIYFQGNSAPDKSGLPSDRFSAERTGGSVSTLTIQRTQQEDSAVYLCASSYNPEGGDSYEQYFGPGTRLTVT.

The sample holds many counts of this clonotype. The genes are TRBV20-1 and TRBJ1-5; D gene unclear. Germline lookup yields CDR1 DFQATT and CDR2 SNEGSKA (reference sequence). Trimming shortened V by 1 base and J by 1 base, and 5 bases separated the two germline ends. This CDR3 is built from 13 residues. CDR3 residues: CSARVDSNQPQHF. The CDR3 bases are TGCAGTGCTAGAGTGGACAGCAATCAGCCCCAGCATTTT.

This clonotype was detected only a few times. Being one base from a much bigger clone, this may be a read error. The chain joins TRBV11-2 to TRBJ1-1; TRBD1 is a possible D gene (5 bases). The CDR3 spans 15 residues. The germline gives CDR1 SGHAT, CDR2 FQNNGV. V was cut by 0 bases and J by 4 bases, with 12 bases left in between. The CDR3 loop reads CASSLEQAEVTEAFF. CDR3 sequence (DNA): TGTGCCAGCAGCTTAGAACAGGCCGAGGTCACTGAAGCTTTCTTT.

This clonotype was counted only a few times. Germline is not matched at one junction end, which may reflect a read error. J is TRBJ2-2 and V is TRBV27, with unresolved D. Germline-derived CDR1 and CDR2 are MNHEY and SMNVEV (reference sequence). The CDR3 is 14 amino acids. The DNA of the CDR3 is TGCGCCAGCAGCTTGTCGTGGGTTGCCGGGGAGCTGTTTTTT. Protein product: CASSLSWVAGELFF.

This clonotype has at least ten counts. This chain joins TRBV19 and TRBJ1-1; no reliable D call. The CDR3 runs 13 residues. Trimming stripped 7 bases from V and 1 base from J, with 10 bases between. The germline CDR1 and CDR2 sequences are LNHDA and SQIVND (reference sequence). CDR3 DNA: TGTGCCAGTACTGGGAGGCAGAACACTGAAGCTTTCTTT. Amino acid sequence: CASTGRQNTEAFF.

This clonotype was counted many times. The gene calls are TRBV6-1 and TRBJ2-1; weak D call: TRBD1 (5 bases). CDR3 length: 12 amino acids. Germline V gene sequence: CDR1 MNHNS, CDR2 SASEGT. The ends were cut back, 5 bases at V and 7 bases at J, with 9 bases in the middle. The CDR3 nucleotides are TGTGCCAGCAGTTTGACAGTGAATGAGCAGTTCTTC. Protein sequence: CASSLTVNEQFF.

This clonotype has ten or more counts. This sequence joins TRBV6-2 or TRBV6-3 and TRBJ2-3, with TRBD2 matching over 7 bases. CDR1 MNHEY and CDR2 SVGEGT come from the germline V gene. The CDR3 totals 15 residues. After removal of 5 bases from V and 0 bases from J, the junction contained 5 bases not matched to a gene. CDR3 residues: CASSPFGGSTDTQYF. CDR3 nucleotide sequence: TGTGCCAGCAGTCCCTTCGGGGGGAGCACAGATACGCAGTATTTT.

This clonotype was detected ten times or more. The chain joins TRBV30 to TRBJ1-6; a possible D gene is TRBD1 (5 bases). The length of the CDR3 is 13 residues. Trimming removed 6 bases from V and 5 bases from J, with 11 bases in between. Germline V gene lookup returns CDR1 GTSNPN and CDR2 SVGIG (reference sequence). CDR3 amino acids: CACRTPNNSPLHF. As DNA, the CDR3 is TGTGCCTGTAGGACACCCAATAATTCACCCCTCCACTTT.

The CDR3 DNA sequence: TGTGCCAGCAGCCAGGGACTAGCGGGGGGCAATGAGCAGTTCTTC. Its translation: CASSQGLAGGNEQFF. The chain recombines TRBV7-8 with TRBJ2-1; 15 bases align to TRBD2. The CDR3 covers 15 residues. Per the germline V gene, CDR1 is SGHVS and CDR2 is FQNEAQ. The junction had 2 bases not matched to a gene; V was cut back by 5 bases and J by 6 bases.

In this sample, this clonotype turned up many times. The J gene is TRBJ2-7, the V gene TRBV20-1; weak D call: TRBD2 (6 bases). The CDR3 loop spans 13 amino acids. V was shortened by 6 bases and J by 5 bases, with 17 bases between the two germline ends. CDR1 DFQATT and CDR2 SNEGSKA come from the germline V gene (reference sequence). This CDR3 reads CSASARLDHEQYF. The CDR3 bases are TGCAGTGCCTCGGCCCGACTAGACCACGAGCAGTACTTC.

This rearrangement joins TRBV19 to TRBJ2-2; TRBD1 matches at 11 bases. With V trimmed by 9 bases and J by 0 bases, 12 bases remained unmatched. Germline V gene sequence: CDR1 LNHDA, CDR2 SQIVND (reference sequence). This CDR3 contains 18 residues. The CDR3 DNA reads TGTGCCAGCCGTCCCTTGGACAGGGGGCCTTCGAACACCGGGGAGCTGTTTTTT. The encoded protein is CASRPLDRGPSNTGELFF.

This clonotype has at least ten counts. The chain combines TRBV6-1 with TRBJ1-2; 11 nucleotides agree with TRBD1. CDR3 size: 17 residues. The V and J ends lost 5 bases and 3 bases, in that order; junction bases with no gene match: 11. The V gene's germline CDR1 is MNHNS and CDR2 SASEGT. CDR3 loop: CASSLRTGGILDYGYTF. The DNA of the CDR3 is TGTGCCAGCAGTTTGCGGACAGGGGGCATTTTAGACTATGGCTACACCTTC.

This clonotype was seen many times. The chain links TRBV30 to TRBJ1-4, with a tentative D call TRBD1 (6 bases). This CDR3 is built from 14 residues. Per the germline V gene, CDR1 is GTSNPN and CDR2 is SVGIG (reference sequence). V was clipped by 4 bases and J by 5 bases, with 14 bases between them. Here the CDR3 reads CAWNLQGGNEKLFF. CDR3 nucleotides: TGTGCCTGGAACCTACAGGGTGGGAATGAAAAACTGTTTTTT.

The chain carries TRBV29-1 and TRBJ2-1; possibly TRBD2 for D (5 bases). Germline assignment: CDR1 SQVTM and CDR2 ANQGSEA. Trimming took 4 bases from V and 7 from J, leaving 14 bases between them. CDR3 length: 13 amino acids. CDR3 sequence reads: CSVADFGVNEQFF. The CDR3 nucleotides are TGCAGCGTTGCGGACTTCGGCGTGAATGAGCAGTTCTTC.

Many counts were recorded for this clonotype. This chain joins TRBV7-9 and TRBJ1-2; no reliable D call. The CDR3 is made up of 13 amino acids. The V gene lost 5 bases and the J gene lost 6 bases, with 13 bases spanning the gap. The germline gives CDR1 SEHNR, CDR2 FQNEAQ (reference sequence). In DNA, the CDR3 is TGTGCCAGCAGCCTAGGGAGTTATGATGGCTACACCTTC. Protein product: CASSLGSYDGYTF.